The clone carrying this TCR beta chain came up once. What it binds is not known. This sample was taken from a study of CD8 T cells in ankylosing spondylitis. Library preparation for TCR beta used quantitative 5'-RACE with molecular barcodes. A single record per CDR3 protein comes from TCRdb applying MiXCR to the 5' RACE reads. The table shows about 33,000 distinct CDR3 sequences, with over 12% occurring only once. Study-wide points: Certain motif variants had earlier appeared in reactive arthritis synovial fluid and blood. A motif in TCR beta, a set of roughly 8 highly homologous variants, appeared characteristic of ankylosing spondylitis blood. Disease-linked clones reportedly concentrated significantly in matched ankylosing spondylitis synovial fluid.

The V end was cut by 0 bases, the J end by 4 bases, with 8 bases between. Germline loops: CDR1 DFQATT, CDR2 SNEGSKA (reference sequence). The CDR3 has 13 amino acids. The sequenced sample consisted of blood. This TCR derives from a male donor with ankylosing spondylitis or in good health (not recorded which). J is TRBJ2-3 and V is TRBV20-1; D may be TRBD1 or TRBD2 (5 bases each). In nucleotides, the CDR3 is TGCAGTGCTAGAGAAACGGGACCAGATACGCAGTATTTT. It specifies CSARETGPDTQYF.